The source of this T cell receptor (beta chain) is a study of molecular identifiers for immune sequencing clone quantification. MiXCR, run by TCRdb on the PCR reads, gives a single entry per CDR3 protein. The data contain 460,000 or so distinct CDR3 sequences, 25% of them singletons. From germline, CDR1 is SEHNR and CDR2 FQNEAQ (reference sequence). There are 14 residues in the CDR3. Trimming took 5 bases from V and 0 from J, leaving 9 bases between them. This clonotype has at least ten counts. This chain joins TRBV7-9 and TRBJ2-3; D gene uncertain. The clonotype comes from a human donor in good health. Some libraries in this study had Jurkat cell RNA spiked in. The sample consisted of naive CD8+ T cells from blood, with Jurkat cell RNA spiked in. Subset in this sample: FACS-sorted CD8+CD4-CCR7+CD45RA+ naive T cells. For the CDR3, the DNA is TGTGCCAGCAGCCGGGCAACTAGCACAGATACGCAGTATTTT. Protein: CASSRATSTDTQYF. Full variable domain (remainder filled in from reference TRBV7-9 and TRBJ2-3): DTGVSQNPRHKITKRGQNVTFRCDPISEHNRLYWYRQTLGQGPEFLTYFQNEAQLEKSRLLSDRFSAERPKGSFSTLEIQRTEQGDSAMYLCASSRATSTDTQYFGPGTRLTVL.